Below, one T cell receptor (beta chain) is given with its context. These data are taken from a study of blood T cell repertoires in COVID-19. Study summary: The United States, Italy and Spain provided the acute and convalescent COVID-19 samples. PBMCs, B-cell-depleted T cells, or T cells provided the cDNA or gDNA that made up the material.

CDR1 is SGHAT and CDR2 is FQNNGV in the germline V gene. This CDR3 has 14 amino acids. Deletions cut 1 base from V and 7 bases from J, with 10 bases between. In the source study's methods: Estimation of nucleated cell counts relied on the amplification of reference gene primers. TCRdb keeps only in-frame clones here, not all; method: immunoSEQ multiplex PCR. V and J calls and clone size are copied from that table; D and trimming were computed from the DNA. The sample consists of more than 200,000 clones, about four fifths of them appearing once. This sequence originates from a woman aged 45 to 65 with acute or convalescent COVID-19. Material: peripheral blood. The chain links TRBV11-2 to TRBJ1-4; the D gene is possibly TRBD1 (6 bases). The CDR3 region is CASSLAGGGEKLFF. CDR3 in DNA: TGTGCCAGCAGCTTAGCTGGGGGCGGTGAAAAACTGTTTTTT.